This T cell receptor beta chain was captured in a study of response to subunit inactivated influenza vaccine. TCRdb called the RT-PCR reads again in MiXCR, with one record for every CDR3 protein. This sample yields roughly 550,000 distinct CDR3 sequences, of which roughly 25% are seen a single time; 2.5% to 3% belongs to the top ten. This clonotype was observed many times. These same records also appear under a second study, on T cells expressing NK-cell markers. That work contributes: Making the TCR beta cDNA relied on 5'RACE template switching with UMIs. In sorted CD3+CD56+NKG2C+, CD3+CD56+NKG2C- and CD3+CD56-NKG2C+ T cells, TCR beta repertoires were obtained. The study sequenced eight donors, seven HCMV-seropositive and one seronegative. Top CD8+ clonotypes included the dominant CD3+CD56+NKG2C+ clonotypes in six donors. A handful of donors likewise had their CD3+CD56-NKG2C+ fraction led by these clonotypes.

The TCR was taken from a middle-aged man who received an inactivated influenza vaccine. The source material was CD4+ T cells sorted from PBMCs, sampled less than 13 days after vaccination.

The CDR3 coding sequence is TGTGCCATCAGTTCCTCCTCCGACAGGGATTCACCCCTCCACTTT. Protein: CAISSSSDRDSPLHF. The chain combines TRBV10-3 with TRBJ1-6; 7 positions match TRBD1. Germline-derived CDR1 and CDR2 are ENHRY and SYGVKD. The CDR3 spans 15 residues. Trimming cost V 5 bases and J 8 bases; bases outside gene matches: 9.